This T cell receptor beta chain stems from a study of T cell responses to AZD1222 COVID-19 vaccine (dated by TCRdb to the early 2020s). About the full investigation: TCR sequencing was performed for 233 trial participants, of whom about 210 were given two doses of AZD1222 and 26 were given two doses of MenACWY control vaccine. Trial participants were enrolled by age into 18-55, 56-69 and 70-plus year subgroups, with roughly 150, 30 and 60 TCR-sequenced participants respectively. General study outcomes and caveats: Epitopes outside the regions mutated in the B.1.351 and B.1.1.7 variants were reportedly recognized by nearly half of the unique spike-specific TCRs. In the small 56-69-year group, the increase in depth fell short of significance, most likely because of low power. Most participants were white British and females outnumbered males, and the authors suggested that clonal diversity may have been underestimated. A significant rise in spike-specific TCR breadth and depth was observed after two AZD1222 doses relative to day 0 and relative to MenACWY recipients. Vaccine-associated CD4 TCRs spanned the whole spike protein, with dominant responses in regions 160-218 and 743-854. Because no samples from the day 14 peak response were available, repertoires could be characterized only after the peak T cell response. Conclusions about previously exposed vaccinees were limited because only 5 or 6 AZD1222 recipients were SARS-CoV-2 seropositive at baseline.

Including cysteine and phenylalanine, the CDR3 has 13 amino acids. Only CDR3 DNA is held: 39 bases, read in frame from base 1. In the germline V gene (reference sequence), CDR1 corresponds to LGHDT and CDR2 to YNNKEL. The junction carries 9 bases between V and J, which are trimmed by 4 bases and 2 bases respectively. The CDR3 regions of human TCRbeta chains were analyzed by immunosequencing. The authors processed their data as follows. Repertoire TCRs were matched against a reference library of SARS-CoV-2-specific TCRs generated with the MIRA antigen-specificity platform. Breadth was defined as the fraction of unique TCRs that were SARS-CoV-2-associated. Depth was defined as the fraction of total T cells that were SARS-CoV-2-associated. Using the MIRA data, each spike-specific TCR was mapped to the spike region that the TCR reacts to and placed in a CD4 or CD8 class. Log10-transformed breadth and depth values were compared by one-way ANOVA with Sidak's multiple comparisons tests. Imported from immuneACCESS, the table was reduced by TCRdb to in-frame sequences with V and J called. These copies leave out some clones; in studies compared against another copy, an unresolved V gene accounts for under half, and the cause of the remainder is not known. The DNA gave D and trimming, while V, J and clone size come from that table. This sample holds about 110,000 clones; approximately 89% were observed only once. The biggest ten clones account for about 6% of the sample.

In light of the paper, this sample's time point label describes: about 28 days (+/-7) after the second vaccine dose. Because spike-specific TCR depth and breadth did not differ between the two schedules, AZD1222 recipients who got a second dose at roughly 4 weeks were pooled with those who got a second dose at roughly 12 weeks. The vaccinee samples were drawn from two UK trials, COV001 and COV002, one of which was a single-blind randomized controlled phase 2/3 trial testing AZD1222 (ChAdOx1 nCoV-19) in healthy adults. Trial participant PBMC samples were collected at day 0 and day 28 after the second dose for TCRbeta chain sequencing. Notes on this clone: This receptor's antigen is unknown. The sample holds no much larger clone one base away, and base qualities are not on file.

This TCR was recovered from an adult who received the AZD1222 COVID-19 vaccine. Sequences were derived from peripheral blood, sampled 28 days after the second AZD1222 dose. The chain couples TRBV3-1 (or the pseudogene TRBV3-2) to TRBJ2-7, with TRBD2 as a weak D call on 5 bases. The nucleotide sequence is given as TGTGCCAGCAGCCCTAGCCGAGCCTACGAGCAGTACTTC. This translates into CASSPSRAYEQYF.